This T cell receptor beta chain was identified during a study of cytotoxic CD8 clonotypes in ibrutinib-treated CLL. Study-level information: Partial response occurred in 24 patients and complete response in 2; at median around 5.5 years, around 14 remained remitted and some 12 progressed. Study-wide results and caveats: The study found public clonotypes uncommon, contracting or stable on treatment. Relative to age-matched healthy donors, clonality at baseline was higher, and it tracked circulating CD8+ T-cell counts. Clonality was elevated at ibrutinib response and had returned toward baseline at progression.

CDR1 is MGHRA and CDR2 is YSYEKL in the germline V gene. The CDR3 covers 16 residues. Trimming stripped 3 bases from V and 2 bases from J, with 17 bases between. Details on this clone: Its target is unknown.

Measured with immunoSEQ multiplex PCR; TCRdb has only the in-frame clones, and not every one. Of tens of thousands of clones listed, 86% are singletons. The J gene is TRBJ2-7, the V gene TRBV4-1; D may correspond to TRBD1 or TRBD2 (5 bases each). The sequence was obtained from a human donor with chronic lymphocytic leukemia. The material sequenced was PBMCs, taken before ibrutinib treatment. CDR3 amino acids: CASSQSPGRDTYEQYF. The CDR3 DNA reads as TGCGCCAGCAGCCAGAGTCCGGGACGAGACACCTACGAGCAGTACTTC.